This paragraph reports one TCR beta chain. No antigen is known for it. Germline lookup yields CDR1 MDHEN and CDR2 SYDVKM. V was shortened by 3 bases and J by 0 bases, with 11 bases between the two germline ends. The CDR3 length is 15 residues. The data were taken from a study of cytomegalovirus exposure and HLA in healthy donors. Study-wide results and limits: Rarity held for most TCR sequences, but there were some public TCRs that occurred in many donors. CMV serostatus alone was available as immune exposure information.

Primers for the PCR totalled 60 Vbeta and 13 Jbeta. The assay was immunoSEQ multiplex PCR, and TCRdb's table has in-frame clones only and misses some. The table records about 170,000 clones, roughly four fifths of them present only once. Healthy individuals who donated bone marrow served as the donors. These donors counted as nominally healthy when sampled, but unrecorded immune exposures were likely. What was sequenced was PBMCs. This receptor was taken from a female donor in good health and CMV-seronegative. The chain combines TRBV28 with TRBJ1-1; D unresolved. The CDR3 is CASSFLQFMNTEAFF. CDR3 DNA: TGTGCCAGCAGTTTTCTTCAGTTCATGAACACTGAAGCTTTCTTT.